This entry lists 3 T cell receptor beta chains sequenced from one sample in a study of blood T cells in healthy people across ages. Next came a second PCR, run for roughly 6 to 11 cycles, which used a sample-barcoded 5' primer along with a J-beta primer mix. MiXCR, applied by TCRdb to the 5' RACE reads, yields one record per CDR3 protein. The sample carries hundreds of thousands of distinct CDR3 sequences, approximately 26% recorded once. The same data also contributed to another study, on T cells of mothers and their children.

Specimen: blood. These receptors were collected from a boy aged 2 to 10 in good health.

This clonotype has only a few counts. The chain employs TRBV29-1 and TRBJ1-5; no clear D. Germline CDR1 reads SQVTM; CDR2 reads ANQGSEA. The V gene lost 5 bases and the J gene lost 0 bases, with 8 bases spanning the gap. This CDR3 has 13 amino acids. CDR3 bases: TGCAGCGTTCGGACTCATAGCAATCAGCCCCAGCATTTT. As protein: CSVRTHSNQPQHF.

This clonotype has a handful of counts. One junction end does not reproduce the germline sequence, and a read error may be involved. V and J are TRBV7-7 and TRBJ2-1, with a weak D call TRBD2 (5 bases). CDR1 is SSHAT and CDR2 is FNYEAQ in the germline V gene (reference sequence). CDR3 length: 16 amino acids. The CDR3: CASSSGLSRSYNEQFF. The CDR3 nucleotides are TGTGCTAGCAGCTCAGGACTGTCCCGCTCCTACAATGAGCAGTTCTTC.

This clonotype was recorded a few times. The V gene is TRBV7-9, the J gene TRBJ2-2; a weak D match, TRBD1 (6 bases). Trimming stripped 4 bases from V and 0 bases from J, with 15 bases between. Per germline, CDR1 SEHNR and CDR2 FQNEAQ (reference sequence). The CDR3 totals 17 residues. CDR3 amino acids: CASSSRRTVTNTGELFF. The CDR3 DNA is TGTGCCAGCAGCTCTAGGCGGACAGTAACGAACACCGGGGAGCTGTTTTTT.